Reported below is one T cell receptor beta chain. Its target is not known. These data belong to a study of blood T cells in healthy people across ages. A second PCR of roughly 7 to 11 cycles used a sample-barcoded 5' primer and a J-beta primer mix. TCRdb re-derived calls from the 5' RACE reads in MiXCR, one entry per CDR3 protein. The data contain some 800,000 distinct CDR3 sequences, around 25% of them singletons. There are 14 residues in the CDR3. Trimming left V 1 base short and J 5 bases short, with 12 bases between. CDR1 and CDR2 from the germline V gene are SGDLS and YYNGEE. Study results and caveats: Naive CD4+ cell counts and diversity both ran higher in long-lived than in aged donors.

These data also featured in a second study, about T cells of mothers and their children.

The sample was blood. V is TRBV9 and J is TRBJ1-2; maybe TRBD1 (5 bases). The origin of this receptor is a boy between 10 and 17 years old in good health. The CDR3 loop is CASSVTVWGYGYTF. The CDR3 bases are TGTGCCAGCAGCGTAACTGTCTGGGGGTATGGCTACACCTTC.